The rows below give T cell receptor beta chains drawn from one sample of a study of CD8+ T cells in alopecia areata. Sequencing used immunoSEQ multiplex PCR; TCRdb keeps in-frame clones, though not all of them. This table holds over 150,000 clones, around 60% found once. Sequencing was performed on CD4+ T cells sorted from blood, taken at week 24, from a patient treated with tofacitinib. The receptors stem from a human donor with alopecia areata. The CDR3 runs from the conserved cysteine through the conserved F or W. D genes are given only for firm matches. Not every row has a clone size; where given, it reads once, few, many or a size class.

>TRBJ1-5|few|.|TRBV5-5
CASSLGGMVEQPQHF
TGTGCCAGCAGCTTGGGGGGGATGGTTGAGCAGCCCCAGCATTTT
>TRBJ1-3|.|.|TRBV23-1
CASSQFSSRSGNTIYF
TGCGCCAGCAGTCAATTCAGTTCCCGCTCTGGAAACACCATATATTTT
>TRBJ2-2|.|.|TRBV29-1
CSVEPMGTGELFF
TGCAGCGTTGAACCAATGGGTACCGGGGAGCTGTTTTTT
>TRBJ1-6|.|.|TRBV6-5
CASSYRGTNSPLHF
TGTGCCAGCAGTTACCGGGGGACCAATTCACCCCTCCACTTT
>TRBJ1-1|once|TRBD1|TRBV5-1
CATSDRVGPNTEAFF
TGCGCCACCTCGGACAGGGTCGGTCCGAACACTGAAGCTTTCTTT
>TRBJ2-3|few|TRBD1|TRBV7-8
CASSFRYRGHEDTQYF
TGTGCCAGCAGCTTTCGATACAGGGGGCACGAAGATACGCAGTATTTT
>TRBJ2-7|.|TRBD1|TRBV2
CASSGGLPGTGTYEQYF
TGTGCCAGCAGTGGGGGACTACCCGGGACAGGGACCTACGAGCAGTACTTC
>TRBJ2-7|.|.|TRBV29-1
CSVETGGGYEQYF
TGCAGCGTTGAAACGGGCGGAGGCTACGAGCAGTACTTC
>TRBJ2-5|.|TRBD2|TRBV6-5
CASNQLAGKQETQYF
TGTGCCAGCAATCAACTAGCGGGCAAGCAAGAGACCCAGTACTTC
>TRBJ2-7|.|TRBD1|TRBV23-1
CASRSRERDRGCEQYF
TGCGCCAGCAGAAGCCGGGAAAGGGACAGGGGATGCGAGCAGTACTTC
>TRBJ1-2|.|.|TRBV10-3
CAISEEGAGYTF
TGTGCCATCAGTGAGGAGGGTGCTGGCTACACCTTC
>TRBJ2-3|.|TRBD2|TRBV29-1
CSGGSGASTDTQYF
TGCAGCGGGGGTAGCGGGGCTAGCACAGATACGCAGTATTTT
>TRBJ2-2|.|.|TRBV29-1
CSVAGTRTGELFF
TGCAGCGTTGCCGGGACACGCACCGGGGAGCTGTTTTTT
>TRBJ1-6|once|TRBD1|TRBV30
CAWQGTGRSPLHF
TGTGCCTGGCAGGGGACAGGGAGATCACCCCTCCACTTT
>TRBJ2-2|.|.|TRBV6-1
CASRQYTGELFF
TGTGCCAGCAGACAGTATACCGGGGAGCTGTTTTTT
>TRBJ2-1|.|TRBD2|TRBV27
CASSSSSGGSYNEQFF
TGTGCCAGCAGTTCGTCTAGCGGGGGCTCCTACAATGAGCAGTTCTTC
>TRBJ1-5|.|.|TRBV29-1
CSVTTGGQDNQPQHF
TGCAGCGTCACCACGGGGGGGCAAGACAATCAGCCCCAGCATTTT
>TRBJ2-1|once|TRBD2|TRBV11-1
CASSRGLAGGSEQFF
TGTGCCAGCAGCAGGGGACTAGCGGGGGGTAGTGAGCAGTTCTTC
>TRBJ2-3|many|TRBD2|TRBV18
CASSPLAGATSTDTQYF
TGTGCCAGCTCACCACTAGCGGGGGCAACTAGCACAGATACGCAGTATTTT
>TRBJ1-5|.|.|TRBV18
CASSLKTGGNQPQHF
TGTGCCAGCTCACTCAAAACGGGGGGCAATCAGCCCCAGCATTTT
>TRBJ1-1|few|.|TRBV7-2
CASSLGAANTEAFF
TGTGCCAGCAGCTTAGGGGCAGCGAACACTGAAGCTTTCTTT
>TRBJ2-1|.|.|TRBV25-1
CASSEYNWANEQFF
TGTGCCAGCAGTGAATATAACTGGGCAAATGAGCAGTTCTTC
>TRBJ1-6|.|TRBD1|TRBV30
CARQGNNSPLHF
TGTGCCAGACAGGGGAATAATTCACCCCTCCACTTT
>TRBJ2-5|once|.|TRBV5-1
CASSGEETQYF
TGCGCCAGCAGCGGGGAAGAGACCCAGTACTTC
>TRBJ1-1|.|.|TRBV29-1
CSVTHSRTATEAFF
TGCAGCGTTACTCACTCTCGGACCGCCACTGAAGCTTTCTTT
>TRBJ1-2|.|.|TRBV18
CASSPETGYGYTF
TGTGCCAGCTCACCCGAGACAGGCTATGGCTACACCTTC
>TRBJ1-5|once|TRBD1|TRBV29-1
CSVQTGGNQPQHF
TGCAGCGTCCAGACAGGGGGCAATCAGCCCCAGCATTTT
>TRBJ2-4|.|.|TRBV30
CAWSGMSIQYF
TGTGCCTGGAGTGGAATGAGCATTCAGTACTTC
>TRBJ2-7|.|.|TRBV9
CASSVGPSREQYF
TGTGCCAGCAGCGTAGGTCCGAGTCGCGAGCAGTACTTC
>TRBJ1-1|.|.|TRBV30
CAWEGTGTEAFF
TGTGCCTGGGAAGGGACTGGTACTGAAGCTTTCTTT
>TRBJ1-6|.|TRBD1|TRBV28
CASSKPGQGLRAYNSPLHF
TGTGCCAGCAGTAAACCGGGACAGGGATTGAGGGCCTATAATTCACCCCTCCACTTT
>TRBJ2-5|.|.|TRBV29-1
CSAQPGETQYF
TGCAGCGCCCAACCGGGAGAGACCCAGTACTTC
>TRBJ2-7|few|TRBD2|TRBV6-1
CASGEGSSYEQYF
TGTGCCAGCGGGGAGGGGTCCTCCTACGAGCAGTACTTC